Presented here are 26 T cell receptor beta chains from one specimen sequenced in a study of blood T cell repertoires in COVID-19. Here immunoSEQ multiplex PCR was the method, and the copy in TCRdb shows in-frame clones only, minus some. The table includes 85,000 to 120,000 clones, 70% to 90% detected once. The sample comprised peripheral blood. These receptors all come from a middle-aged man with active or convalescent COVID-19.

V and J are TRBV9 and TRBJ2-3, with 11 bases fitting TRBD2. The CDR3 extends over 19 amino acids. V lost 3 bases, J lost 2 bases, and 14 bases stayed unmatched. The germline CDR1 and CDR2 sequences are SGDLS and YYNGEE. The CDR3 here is CASSAGPGLAGGFTDTQYF. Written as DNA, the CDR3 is TGTGCCAGCAGCGCGGGGCCGGGGCTAGCGGGGGGATTCACAGATACGCAGTATTTT.

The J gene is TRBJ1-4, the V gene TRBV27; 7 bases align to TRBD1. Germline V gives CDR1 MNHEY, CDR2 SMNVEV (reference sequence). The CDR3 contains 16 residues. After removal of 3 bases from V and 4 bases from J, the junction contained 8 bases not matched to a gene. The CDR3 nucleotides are TGTGCCAGCAGTTTGGAGGGGGCTGGGGGTAATGAAAAACTGTTTTTT. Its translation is CASSLEGAGGNEKLFF.

The CDR3 DNA reads as TGTGCCAGCAGAACAGGACAGGGAAGCAATCAGCCCCAGCATTTT. Protein sequence: CASRTGQGSNQPQHF. This sequence joins TRBV6-5 and TRBJ1-5; 8 bases align to TRBD1. Germline CDR1 reads MNHEY; CDR2 reads SVGAGI. The CDR3 length is 15 residues. With 6 bases clipped from V and 1 base from J, the junction kept 5 bases outside the gene matches.

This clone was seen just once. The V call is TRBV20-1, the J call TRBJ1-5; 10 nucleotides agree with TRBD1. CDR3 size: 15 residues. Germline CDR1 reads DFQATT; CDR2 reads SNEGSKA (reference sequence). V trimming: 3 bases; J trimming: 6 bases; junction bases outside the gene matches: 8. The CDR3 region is CSASAGTGVGQPQHF. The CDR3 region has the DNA TGCAGTGCTAGTGCCGGGACAGGGGTTGGTCAGCCCCAGCATTTT.

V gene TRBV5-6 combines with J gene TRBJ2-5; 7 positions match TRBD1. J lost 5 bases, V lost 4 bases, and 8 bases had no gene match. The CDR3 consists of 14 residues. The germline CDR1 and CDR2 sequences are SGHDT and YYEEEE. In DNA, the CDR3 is TGTGCCAGCAGCCTGGGACAGTGGAAGGAGACCCAGTACTTC. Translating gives CASSLGQWKETQYF.

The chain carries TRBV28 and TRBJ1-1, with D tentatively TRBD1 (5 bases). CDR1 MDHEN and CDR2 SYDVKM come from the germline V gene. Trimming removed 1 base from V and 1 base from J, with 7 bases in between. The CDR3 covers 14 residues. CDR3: CASSLLTANTEAFF. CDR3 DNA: TGTGCCAGCAGTTTATTGACAGCGAACACTGAAGCTTTCTTT.

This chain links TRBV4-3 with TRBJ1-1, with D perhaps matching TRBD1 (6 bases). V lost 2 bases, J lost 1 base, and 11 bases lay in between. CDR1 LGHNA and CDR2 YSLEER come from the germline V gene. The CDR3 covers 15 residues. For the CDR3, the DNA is TGCGCCAGCAGCCAATCCAGGGGACGGAACACTGAAGCTTTCTTT. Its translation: CASSQSRGRNTEAFF.

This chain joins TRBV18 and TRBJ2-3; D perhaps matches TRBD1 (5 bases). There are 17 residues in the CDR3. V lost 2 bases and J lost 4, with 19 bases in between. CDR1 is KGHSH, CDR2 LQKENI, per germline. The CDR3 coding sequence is TGTGCCAGCTCACCAGAGTGGGCAACAGGAAGCGCAGATACGCAGTATTTT. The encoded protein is CASSPEWATGSADTQYF.

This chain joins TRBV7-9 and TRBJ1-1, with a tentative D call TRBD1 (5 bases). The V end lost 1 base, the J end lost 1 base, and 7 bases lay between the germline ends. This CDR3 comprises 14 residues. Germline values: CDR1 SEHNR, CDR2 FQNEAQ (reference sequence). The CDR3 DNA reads TGTGCCAGCAGCTTAGACAGGACGAACACTGAAGCTTTCTTT. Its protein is CASSLDRTNTEAFF.

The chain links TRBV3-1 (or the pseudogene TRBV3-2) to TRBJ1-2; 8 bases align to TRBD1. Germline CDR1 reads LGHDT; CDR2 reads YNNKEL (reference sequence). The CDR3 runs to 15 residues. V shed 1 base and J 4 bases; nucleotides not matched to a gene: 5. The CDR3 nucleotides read TGTGCCAGCAGCCAAGTGATGACAGGGGCCTATGGCTACACCTTC. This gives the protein CASSQVMTGAYGYTF.

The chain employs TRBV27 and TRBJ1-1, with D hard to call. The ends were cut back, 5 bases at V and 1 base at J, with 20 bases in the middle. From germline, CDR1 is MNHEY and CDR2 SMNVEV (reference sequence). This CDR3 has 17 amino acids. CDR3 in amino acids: CASSLRLEGWGNTEAFF. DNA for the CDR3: TGTGCCAGCAGTCTCCGCCTGGAGGGTTGGGGGAACACTGAAGCTTTCTTT.

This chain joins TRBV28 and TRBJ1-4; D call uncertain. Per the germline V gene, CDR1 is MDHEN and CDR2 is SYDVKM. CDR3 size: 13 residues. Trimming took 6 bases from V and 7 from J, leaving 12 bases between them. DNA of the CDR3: TGTGCCAGCAGCGCCGGCCCGGGTGAAAAACTGTTTTTT. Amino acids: CASSAGPGEKLFF.

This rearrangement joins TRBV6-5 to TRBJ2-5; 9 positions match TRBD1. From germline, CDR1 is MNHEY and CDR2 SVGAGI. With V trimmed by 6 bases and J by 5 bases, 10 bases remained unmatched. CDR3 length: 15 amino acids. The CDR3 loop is CASSLGTGSQETQYF. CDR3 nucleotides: TGTGCCAGCAGCCTTGGGACAGGGAGTCAGGAGACCCAGTACTTC.

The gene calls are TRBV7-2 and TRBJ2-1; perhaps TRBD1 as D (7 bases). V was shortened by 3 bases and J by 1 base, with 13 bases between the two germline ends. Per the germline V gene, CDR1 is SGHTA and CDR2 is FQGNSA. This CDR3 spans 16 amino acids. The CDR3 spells CASSFRGDSSYNEQFF. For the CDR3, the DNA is TGTGCCAGCAGCTTCAGGGGGGACTCTTCCTACAATGAGCAGTTCTTC.

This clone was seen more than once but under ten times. CDR3 nucleotides: TGTGCCAGCAGCCGCCGGGAAGCGGGGGGTCCAGATACGCAGTATTTT. It encodes CASSRREAGGPDTQYF. This chain joins TRBV27 and TRBJ2-3, with 9 bases lining up with TRBD2. CDR1 and CDR2 (germline): MNHEY, SMNVEV (reference sequence). The CDR3 contains 16 residues. V was clipped by 6 bases and J by 4 bases; unmatched bases: 11.

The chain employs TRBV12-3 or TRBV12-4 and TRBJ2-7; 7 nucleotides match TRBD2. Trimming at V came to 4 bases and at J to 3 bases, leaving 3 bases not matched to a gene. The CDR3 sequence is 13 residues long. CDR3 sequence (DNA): TGTGCCAGCAGTTGGGGCGGGGGCTACGAGCAGTACGTC. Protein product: CASSWGGGYEQYV.

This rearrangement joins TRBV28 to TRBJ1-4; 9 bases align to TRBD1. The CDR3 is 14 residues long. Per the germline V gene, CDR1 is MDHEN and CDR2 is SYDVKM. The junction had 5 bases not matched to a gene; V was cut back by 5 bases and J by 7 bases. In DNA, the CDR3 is TGTGCCAGCAGTACGGGACAGGGTTTTGAAAAACTGTTTTTT. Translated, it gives CASSTGQGFEKLFF.

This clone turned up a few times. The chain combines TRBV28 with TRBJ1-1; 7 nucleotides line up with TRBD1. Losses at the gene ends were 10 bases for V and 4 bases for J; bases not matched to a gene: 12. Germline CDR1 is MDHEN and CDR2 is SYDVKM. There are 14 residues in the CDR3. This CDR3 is CAITRQGGFTEAFF. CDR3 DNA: TGTGCCATCACTCGACAGGGAGGCTTCACTGAAGCTTTCTTT.

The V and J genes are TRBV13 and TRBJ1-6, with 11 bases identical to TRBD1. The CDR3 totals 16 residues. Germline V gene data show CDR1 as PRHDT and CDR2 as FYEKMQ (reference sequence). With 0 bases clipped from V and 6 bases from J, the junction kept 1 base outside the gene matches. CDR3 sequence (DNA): TGTGCCAGCAGCTTAGGGGGACAGGGGGGTAATTCACCCCTCCACTTT. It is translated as CASSLGGQGGNSPLHF.

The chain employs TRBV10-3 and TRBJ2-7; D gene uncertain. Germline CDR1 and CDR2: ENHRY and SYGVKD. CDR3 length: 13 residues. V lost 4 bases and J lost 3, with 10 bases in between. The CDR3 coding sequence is TGTGCCATCAGTGGTGTCAGAAACTACGAGCAGTACTTC. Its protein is CAISGVRNYEQYF.

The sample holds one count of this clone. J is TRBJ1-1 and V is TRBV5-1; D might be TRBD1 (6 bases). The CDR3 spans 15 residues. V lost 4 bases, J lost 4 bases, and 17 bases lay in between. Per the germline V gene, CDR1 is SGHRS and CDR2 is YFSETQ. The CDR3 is CASSPSPDSLTEAFF. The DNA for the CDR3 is TGCGCCAGCAGCCCTTCCCCGGACAGCCTCACTGAAGCTTTCTTT.

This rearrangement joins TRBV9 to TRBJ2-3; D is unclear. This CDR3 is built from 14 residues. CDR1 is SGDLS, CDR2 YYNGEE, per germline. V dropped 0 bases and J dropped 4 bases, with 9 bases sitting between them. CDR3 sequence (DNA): TGTGCCAGCAGCGTAGCTGTAGTTGCAGATACGCAGTATTTT. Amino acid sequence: CASSVAVVADTQYF.

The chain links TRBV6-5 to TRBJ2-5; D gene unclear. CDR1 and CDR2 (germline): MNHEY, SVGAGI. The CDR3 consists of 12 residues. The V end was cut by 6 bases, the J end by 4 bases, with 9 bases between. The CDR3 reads CASSASGETQYF. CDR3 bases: TGTGCCAGCAGCGCTTCGGGAGAGACCCAGTACTTC.

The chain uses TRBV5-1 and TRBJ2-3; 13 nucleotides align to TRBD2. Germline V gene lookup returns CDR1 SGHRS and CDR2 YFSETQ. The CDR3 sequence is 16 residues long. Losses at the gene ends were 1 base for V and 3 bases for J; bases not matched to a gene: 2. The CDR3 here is CASSLLLAGGTDTQYF. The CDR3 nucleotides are TGCGCCAGCAGCTTGTTACTAGCGGGGGGGACAGATACGCAGTATTTT.

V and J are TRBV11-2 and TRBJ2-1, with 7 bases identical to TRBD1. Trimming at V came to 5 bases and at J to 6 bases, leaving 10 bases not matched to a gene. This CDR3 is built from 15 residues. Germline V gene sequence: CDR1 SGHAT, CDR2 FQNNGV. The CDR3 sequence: CASSKGAGLANEQFF. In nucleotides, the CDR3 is TGTGCCAGCAGCAAGGGGGCAGGCCTAGCCAATGAGCAGTTCTTC. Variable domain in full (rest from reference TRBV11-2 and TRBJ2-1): EAGVAQSPRYKIIEKRQSVAFWCNPISGHATLYWYQQILGQGPKLLIQFQNNGVVDDSQLPKDRFSAERLKGVDSTLKIQPAKLEDSAVYLCASSKGAGLANEQFFGPGTRLTVL.

The CDR3 region has the DNA TGTGCCAGCAGCTTCTCAGGGGGCGCGACCGGTGAAGCTTTCTTT. This codes for CASSFSGGATGEAFF. J is TRBJ1-1 and V is TRBV7-8, with 8 bases fitting TRBD1. The CDR3 runs to 15 residues. V shed 3 bases and J 7 bases; nucleotides not matched to a gene: 10. Per germline, CDR1 SGHVS and CDR2 FQNEAQ.